The following is a T cell receptor (beta chain) sequence with its context. The data derive from a study of blood T cell repertoires in COVID-19. CDR3 length: 12 residues. Germline CDR1 reads SGHRS; CDR2 reads YFSETQ. V lost 0 bases and J lost 6, with 6 bases in between. TCRdb's copy holds only in-frame clones and misses some; the assay was immunoSEQ multiplex PCR. The table shows roughly 80,000 clones, with more than 60% occurring only once. This TCR derives from a human donor in a cohort sampled during active COVID-19. This rearrangement joins TRBV5-1 to TRBJ1-2, with a possible D match to TRBD1 (6 bases). The sequencing input was peripheral blood. The CDR3 coding sequence is TGCGCCAGCAGCTTGGACAGGGATGGCTACACCTTC. Its protein is CASSLDRDGYTF. The variable domain in full, with the rest retrieved from reference TRBV5-1 and TRBJ1-2, is KAGVTQTPRYLIKTRGQQVTLSCSPISGHRSVSWYQQTPGQGLQFLFEYFSETQRNKGNFPGRFSGRQFSNSRSEMNVSTLELGDSALYLCASSLDRDGYTFGSGTRLTVV.